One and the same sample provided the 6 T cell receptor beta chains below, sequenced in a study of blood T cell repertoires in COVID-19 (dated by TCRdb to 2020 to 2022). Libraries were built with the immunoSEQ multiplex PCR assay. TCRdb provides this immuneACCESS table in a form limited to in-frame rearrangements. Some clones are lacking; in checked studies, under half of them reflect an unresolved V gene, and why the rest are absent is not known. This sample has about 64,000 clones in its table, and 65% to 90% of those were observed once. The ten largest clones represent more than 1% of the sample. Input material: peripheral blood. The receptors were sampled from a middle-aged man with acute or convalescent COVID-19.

The CDR3 region is CASSSGTSGGYWETQYF. CDR3 DNA: TGTGCCAGCAGTTCCGGGACTAGCGGGGGGTATTGGGAGACCCAGTACTTC. This chain links TRBV2 with TRBJ2-5; 15 nucleotides line up with TRBD2. With V trimmed by 5 bases and J by 5 bases, 9 bases remained unmatched. The CDR3 runs to 17 residues. The germline V gene encodes CDR1 SNHLY and CDR2 FYNNEI. The whole variable domain, remainder taken from reference TRBV2 and TRBJ2-5, is EPEVTQTPSHQVTQMGQEVILRCVPISNHLYFYWYRQILGQKVEFLVSFYNNEISEKSEIFDDQFSVERPDGSNFTLKIRSTKLEDSAMYFCASSSGTSGGYWETQYFGPGTRLLVL.

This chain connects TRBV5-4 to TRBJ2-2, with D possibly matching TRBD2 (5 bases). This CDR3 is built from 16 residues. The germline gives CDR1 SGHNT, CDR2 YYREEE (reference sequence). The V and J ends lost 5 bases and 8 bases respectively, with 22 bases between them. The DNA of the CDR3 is TGTGCCAGCAGTTTCCCGAAAGGACCCCGGGGAGGGGAGCTGTTTTTT. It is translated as CASSFPKGPRGGELFF.

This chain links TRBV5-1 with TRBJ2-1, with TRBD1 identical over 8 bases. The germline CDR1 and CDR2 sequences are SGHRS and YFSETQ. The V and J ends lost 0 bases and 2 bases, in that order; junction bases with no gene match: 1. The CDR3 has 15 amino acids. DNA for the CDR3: TGCGCCAGCAGCTTGGAACAGGGGGCCTACAATGAGCAGTTCTTC. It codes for CASSLEQGAYNEQFF.

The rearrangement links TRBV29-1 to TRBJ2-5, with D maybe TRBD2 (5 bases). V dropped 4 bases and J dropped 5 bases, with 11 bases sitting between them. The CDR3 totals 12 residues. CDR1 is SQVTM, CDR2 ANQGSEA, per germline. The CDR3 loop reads CSVVDPGETQYF. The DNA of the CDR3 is TGCAGCGTTGTGGACCCGGGGGAGACCCAGTACTTC.

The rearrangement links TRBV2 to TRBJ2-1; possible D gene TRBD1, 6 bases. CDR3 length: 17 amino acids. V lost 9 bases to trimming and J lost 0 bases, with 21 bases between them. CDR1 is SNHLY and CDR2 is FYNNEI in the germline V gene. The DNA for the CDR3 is TGTGCCAGTCTCTCAACCCAGGGGCCATCCTCCTACAATGAGCAGTTCTTC. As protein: CASLSTQGPSSYNEQFF.

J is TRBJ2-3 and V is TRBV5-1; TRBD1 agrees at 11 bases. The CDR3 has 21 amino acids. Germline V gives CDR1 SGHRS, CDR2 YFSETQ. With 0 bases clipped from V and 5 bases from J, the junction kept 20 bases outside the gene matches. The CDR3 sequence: CASSLEGARSGTGGKGDTQYF. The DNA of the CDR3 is TGCGCCAGCAGCTTGGAGGGCGCTCGTTCCGGGACAGGGGGGAAGGGAGATACGCAGTATTTT.